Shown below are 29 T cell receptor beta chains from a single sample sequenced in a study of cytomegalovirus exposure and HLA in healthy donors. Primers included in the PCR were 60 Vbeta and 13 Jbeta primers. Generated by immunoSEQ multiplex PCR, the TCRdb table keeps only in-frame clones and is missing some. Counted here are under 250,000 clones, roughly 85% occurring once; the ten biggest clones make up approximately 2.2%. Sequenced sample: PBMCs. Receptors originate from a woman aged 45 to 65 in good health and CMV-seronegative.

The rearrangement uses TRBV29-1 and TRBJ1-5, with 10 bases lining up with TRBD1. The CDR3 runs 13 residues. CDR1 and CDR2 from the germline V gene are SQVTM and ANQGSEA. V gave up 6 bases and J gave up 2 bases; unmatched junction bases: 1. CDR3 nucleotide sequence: TGCAGCGTCGGACAGGGGGGCAATCAGCCCCAGCATTTT. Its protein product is CSVGQGGNQPQHF.

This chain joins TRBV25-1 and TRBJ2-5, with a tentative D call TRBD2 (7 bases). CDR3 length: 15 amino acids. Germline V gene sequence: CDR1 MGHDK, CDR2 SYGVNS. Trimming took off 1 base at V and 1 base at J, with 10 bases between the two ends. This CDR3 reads CASSELGGAQETQYF. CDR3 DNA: TGTGCCAGCAGTGAATTAGGGGGGGCCCAAGAGACCCAGTACTTC.

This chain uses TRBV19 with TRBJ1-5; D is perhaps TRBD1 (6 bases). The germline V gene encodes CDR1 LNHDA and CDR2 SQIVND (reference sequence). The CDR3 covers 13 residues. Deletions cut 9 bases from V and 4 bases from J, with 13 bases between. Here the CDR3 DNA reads TGTGCCAGCCGTCGGACAGCAAATCAGCCCCAGCATTTT. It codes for CASRRTANQPQHF.

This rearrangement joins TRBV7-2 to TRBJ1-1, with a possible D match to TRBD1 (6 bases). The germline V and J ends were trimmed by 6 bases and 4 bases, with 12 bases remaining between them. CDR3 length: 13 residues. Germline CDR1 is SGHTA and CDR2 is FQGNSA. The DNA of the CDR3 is TGTGCCAGCAGACTTACAGGGCTCACTGAAGCTTTCTTT. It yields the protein CASRLTGLTEAFF.

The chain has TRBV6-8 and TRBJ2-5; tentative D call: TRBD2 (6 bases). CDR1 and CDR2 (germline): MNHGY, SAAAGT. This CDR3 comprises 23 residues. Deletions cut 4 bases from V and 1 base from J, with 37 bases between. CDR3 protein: CASSWRGREQDPLRAVGQETQYF. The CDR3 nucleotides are TGTGCCAGCAGTTGGAGGGGCAGAGAGCAAGACCCACTACGAGCAGTTGGCCAAGAGACCCAGTACTTC.

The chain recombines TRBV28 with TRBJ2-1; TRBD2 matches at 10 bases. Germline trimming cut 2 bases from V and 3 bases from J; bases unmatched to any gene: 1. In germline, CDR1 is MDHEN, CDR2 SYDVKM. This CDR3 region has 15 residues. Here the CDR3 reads CASSLRTSGYNEQFF. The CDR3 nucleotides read TGTGCCAGCAGTTTAAGGACTAGCGGCTACAATGAGCAGTTCTTC.

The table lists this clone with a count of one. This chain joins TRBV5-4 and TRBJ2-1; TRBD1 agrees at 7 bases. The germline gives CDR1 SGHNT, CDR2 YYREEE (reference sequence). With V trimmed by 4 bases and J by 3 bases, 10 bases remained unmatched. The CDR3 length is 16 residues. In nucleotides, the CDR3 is TGTGCCAGCAGCCCACAAGACAGGGCCTACTACAATGAGCAGTTCTTC. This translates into CASSPQDRAYYNEQFF.

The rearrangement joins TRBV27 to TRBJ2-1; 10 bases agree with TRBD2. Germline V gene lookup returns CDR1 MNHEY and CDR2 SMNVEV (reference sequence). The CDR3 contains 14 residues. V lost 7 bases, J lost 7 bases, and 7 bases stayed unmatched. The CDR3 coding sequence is TGTGCCAGCATCGCCGGGACTAGCGTGAATGAGCAGTTCTTC. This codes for CASIAGTSVNEQFF.

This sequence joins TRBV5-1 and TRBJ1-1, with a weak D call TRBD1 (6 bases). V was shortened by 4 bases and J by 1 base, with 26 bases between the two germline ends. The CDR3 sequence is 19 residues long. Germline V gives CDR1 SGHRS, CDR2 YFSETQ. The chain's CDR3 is CASSPTLGGGLSQNTEAFF. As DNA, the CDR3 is TGCGCCAGCAGCCCGACCCTAGGGGGGGGCCTTTCCCAGAACACTGAAGCTTTCTTT.

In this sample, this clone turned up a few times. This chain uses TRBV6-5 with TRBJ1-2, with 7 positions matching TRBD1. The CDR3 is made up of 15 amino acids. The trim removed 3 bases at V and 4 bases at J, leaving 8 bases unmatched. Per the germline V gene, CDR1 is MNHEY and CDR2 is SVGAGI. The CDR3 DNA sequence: TGTGCCAGCAGTTATTCCCTAACAGGGGTCTATGGCTACACCTTC. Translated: CASSYSLTGVYGYTF.

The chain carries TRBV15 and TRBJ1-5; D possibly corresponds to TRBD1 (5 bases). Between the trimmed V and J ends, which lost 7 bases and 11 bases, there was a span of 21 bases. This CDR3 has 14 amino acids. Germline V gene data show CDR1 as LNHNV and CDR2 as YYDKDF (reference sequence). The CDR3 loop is CATTVAGRTLTQHF. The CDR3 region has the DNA TGTGCCACCACAGTTGCAGGTAGGACATTGACCCAGCATTTT.

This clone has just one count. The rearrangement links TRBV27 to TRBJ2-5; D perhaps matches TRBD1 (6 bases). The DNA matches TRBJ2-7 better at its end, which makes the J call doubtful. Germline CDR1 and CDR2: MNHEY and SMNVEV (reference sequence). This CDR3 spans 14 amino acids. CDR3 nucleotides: TGTGCCAGCAGTTTAGGGACAAGCTCCTACGAGCAGTACTTC. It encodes CASSLGTSSYEQYF.

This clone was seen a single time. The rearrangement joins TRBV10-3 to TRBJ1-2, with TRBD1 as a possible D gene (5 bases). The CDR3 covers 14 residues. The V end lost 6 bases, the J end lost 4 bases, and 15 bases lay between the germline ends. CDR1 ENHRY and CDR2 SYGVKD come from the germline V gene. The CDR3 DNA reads TGTGCCATCAGCCGGGAGGTAGGGGTCTATGGCTACACCTTC. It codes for CAISREVGVYGYTF.

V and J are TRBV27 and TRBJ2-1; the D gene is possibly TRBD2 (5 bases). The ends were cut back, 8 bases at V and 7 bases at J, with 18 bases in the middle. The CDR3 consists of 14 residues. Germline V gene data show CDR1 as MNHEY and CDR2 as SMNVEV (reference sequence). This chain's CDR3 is CASGERVLGNEQFF. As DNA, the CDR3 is TGTGCCAGCGGAGAGAGGGTTTTGGGTAATGAGCAGTTCTTC.

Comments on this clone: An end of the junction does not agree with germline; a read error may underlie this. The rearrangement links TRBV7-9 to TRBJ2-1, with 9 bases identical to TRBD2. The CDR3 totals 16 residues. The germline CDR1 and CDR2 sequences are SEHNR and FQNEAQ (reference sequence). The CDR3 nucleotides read TGTTCCAGCAGCTCCACCGGTAGCGGGGGATGGGGTGAGCAGTTCTTC. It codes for CSSSSTGSGGWGEQFF.

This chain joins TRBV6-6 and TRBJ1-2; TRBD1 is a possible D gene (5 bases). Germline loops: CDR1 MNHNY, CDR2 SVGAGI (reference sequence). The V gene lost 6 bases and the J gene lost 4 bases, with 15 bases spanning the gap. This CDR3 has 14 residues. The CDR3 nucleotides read TGTGCCAGCAGCCAACCCACAGGAATCTATGGCTACACCTTC. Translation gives CASSQPTGIYGYTF.

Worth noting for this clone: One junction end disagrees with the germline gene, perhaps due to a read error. CDR3: CASSSTSRGYIEQFF. The CDR3 nucleotides read TGTGCCAGCAGCTCGACTAGTAGAGGTTACATTGAGCAGTTCTTC. The chain recombines TRBV7-9 with TRBJ2-1, with D possibly matching TRBD2 (6 bases). From germline, CDR1 is SEHNR and CDR2 FQNEAQ (reference sequence). The CDR3 has 15 amino acids.

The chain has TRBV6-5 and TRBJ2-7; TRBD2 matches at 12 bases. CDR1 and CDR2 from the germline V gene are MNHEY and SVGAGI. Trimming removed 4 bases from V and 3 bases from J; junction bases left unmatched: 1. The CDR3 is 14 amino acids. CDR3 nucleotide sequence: TGTGCCAGCAGTTCGACTAGCGGGGGCTACGAGCAGTACTTC. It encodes CASSSTSGGYEQYF.

The CDR3 here is CASSNSGSPDNEQFF. The CDR3 coding sequence is TGTGCCAGCAGTAATAGCGGGAGTCCCGACAATGAGCAGTTCTTC. The chain is built from TRBV27 and TRBJ2-1, with 9 bases that match TRBD2. This CDR3 has 15 amino acids. The V segment lost 5 bases and the J segment 5 bases; nucleotides outside the gene matches: 7. From germline, CDR1 is MNHEY and CDR2 SMNVEV (reference sequence).

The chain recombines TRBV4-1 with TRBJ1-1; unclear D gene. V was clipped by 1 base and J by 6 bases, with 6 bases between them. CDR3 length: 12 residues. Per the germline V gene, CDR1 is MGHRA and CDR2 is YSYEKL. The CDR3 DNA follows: TGCGCCAGCAGCCAAGGTCCAGCTGAAGCTTTCTTT. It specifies CASSQGPAEAFF.

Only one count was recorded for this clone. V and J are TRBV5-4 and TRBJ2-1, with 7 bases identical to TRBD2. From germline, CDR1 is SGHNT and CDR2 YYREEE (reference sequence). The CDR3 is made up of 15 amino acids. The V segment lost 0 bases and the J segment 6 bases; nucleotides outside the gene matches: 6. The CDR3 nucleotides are TGTGCCAGCAGCTTGGCCGGGGGGAGACCCAATGAGCAGTTCTTC. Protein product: CASSLAGGRPNEQFF. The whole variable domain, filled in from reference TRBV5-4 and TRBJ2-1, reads ETGVTQSPTHLIKTRGQQVTLRCSSQSGHNTVSWYQQALGQGPQFIFQYYREEENGRGNFPPRFSGLQFPNYSSELNVNALELDDSALYLCASSLAGGRPNEQFFGPGTRLTVL.

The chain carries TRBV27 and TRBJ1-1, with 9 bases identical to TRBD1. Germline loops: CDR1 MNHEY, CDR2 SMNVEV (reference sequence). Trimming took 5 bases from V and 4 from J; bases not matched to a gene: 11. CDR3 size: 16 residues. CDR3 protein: CASSKQGALRSTEAFF. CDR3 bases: TGTGCCAGCAGTAAACAGGGGGCGCTAAGGAGCACTGAAGCTTTCTTT.

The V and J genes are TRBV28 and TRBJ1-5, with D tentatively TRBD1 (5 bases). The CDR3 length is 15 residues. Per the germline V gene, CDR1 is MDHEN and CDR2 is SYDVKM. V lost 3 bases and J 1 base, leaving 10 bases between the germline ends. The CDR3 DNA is TGTGCCAGCAGTTTTCCGGGGGGGAGCAATCAGCCCCAGCATTTT. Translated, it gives CASSFPGGSNQPQHF.

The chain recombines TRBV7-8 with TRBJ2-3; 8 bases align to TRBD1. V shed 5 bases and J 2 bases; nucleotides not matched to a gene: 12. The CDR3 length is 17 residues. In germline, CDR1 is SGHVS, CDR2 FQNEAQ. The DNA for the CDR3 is TGTGCCAGCAGCCCGGTTCAGGGGGCTAGATACACAGATACGCAGTATTTT. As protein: CASSPVQGARYTDTQYF.

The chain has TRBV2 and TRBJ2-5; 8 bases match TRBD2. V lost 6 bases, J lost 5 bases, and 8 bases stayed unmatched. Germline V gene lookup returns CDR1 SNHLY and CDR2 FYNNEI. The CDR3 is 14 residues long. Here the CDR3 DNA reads TGTGCCAGCAGCCCCGGATCGGGGGGGGAGACCCAGTACTTC. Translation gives CASSPGSGGETQYF.

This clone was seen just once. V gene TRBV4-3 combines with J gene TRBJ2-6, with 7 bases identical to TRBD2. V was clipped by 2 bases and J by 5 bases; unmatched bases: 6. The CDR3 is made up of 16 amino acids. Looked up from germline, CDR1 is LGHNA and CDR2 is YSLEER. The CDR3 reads CASSQTLGGRANVLTF. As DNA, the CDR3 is TGCGCCAGCAGCCAAACCCTGGGGGGGAGGGCCAACGTCCTGACTTTC.

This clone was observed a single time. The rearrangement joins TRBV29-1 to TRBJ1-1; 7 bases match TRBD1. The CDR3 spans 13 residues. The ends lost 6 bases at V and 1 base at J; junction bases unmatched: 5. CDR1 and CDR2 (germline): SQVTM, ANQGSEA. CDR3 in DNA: TGCAGCGTGGGTGCAGGGGGGAACACTGAAGCTTTCTTT. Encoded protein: CSVGAGGNTEAFF.

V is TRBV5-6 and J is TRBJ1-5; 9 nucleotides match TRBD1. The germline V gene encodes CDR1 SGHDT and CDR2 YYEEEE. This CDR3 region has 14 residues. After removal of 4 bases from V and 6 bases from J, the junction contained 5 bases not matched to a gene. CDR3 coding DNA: TGTGCCAGCAGCCCGGGACAGGGAGGTCAGCCCCAGCATTTT. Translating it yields CASSPGQGGQPQHF.

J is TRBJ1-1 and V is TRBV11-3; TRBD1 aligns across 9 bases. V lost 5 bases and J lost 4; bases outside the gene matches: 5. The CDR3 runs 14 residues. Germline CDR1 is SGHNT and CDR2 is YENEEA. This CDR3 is CASSTGTGTTEAFF. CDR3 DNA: TGTGCCAGCAGCACCGGGACAGGGACCACTGAAGCTTTCTTT.